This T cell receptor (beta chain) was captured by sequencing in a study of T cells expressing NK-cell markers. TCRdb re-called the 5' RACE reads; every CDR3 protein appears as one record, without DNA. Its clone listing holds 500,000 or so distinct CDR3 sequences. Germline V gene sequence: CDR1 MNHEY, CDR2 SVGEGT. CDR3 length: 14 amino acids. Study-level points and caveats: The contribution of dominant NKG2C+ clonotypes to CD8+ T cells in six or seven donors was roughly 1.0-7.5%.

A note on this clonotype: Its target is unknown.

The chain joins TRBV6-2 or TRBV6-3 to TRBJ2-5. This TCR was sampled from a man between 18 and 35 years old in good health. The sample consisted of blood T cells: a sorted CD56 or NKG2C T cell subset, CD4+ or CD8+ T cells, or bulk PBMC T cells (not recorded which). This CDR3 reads CASSPSSTGETQYF.